The rows below give T cell receptor beta chains drawn from one sample of a study of T cell responses to AZD1222 COVID-19 vaccine. The data were produced by immunoSEQ multiplex PCR, yet TCRdb's version contains in-frame clones alone and is incomplete. The table includes fewer than 35,000 clones, approximately 91% detected once. The material sequenced was peripheral blood, taken on day 0 of AZD1222 vaccination. The receptor source for this set is an adult in good health. Each CDR3 is given with its conserved first and last residue. D genes are given only for firm matches. Size is omitted from some rows. Given values are once, few, many or a class for expanded clones.

TRBV7-2	.	TRBJ2-5	.	CASSRRVGQETQYF	TGTGCCAGCAGCCGTAGAGTGGGCCAAGAGACCCAGTACTTC
TRBV5-1	.	TRBJ2-5	.	CASSPDGLRETQYF	TGCGCCAGCAGCCCGGACGGCCTCAGGGAGACCCAGTACTTC
TRBV24-1	.	TRBJ2-1	TRBD2	CATSDVGLADSYNEQFF	TGTGCCACCAGTGACGTGGGACTAGCGGACTCCTACAATGAGCAGTTCTTC
TRBV5-1	.	TRBJ1-1	TRBD1	CASSLSGTGVNTEAFF	TGCGCCAGCAGCTTATCCGGGACAGGGGTGAACACTGAAGCTTTCTTT
TRBV19	.	TRBJ1-2	.	CASSTTLFGVGYGYTF	TGTGCCAGTAGTACCACCCTCTTCGGGGTCGGCTATGGCTACACCTTC
TRBV10-2	.	TRBJ1-6	TRBD1	CASGKTGGNSPLHF	TGCGCCAGCGGAAAGACAGGGGGCAATTCACCCCTCCACTTT
TRBV6-1	.	TRBJ2-7	TRBD2	CASSERRGAYEQYF	TGTGCCAGCAGTGAAAGGCGGGGGGCCTACGAGCAGTACTTC
TRBV15	.	TRBJ2-6	.	CATSIRIGPGANVLTF	TGTGCCACCAGCATACGAATTGGCCCTGGGGCCAACGTCCTGACTTTC
TRBV2	.	TRBJ1-1	.	CASSGEGVLSSTEAFF	TGTGCCAGCAGTGGTGAGGGCGTCCTGAGCAGCACTGAAGCTTTCTTT
TRBV2	.	TRBJ1-6	.	CATRGTYNSPLHF	TGTGCCACCCGGGGGACCTATAATTCACCCCTCCACTTT
TRBV7-2	.	TRBJ2-3	.	CASSVAGLLSSVADTQYF	TGTGCCAGCAGCGTCGCGGGACTCTTATCTTCGGTCGCAGATACGCAGTATTTT
TRBV29-1	.	TRBJ2-5	TRBD1	CSVETQGETQYF	TGCAGCGTTGAGACACAGGGGGAGACCCAGTACTTC
TRBV11-3	.	TRBJ2-7	.	CASSFAGASQGEQYF	TGTGCCAGCAGTTTTGCGGGGGCCTCACAGGGGGAGCAGTACTTC
TRBV3-1/TRBV3-2	.	TRBJ2-3	TRBD2	CASSQGTSGGHTDTQYF	TGTGCCAGCAGCCAAGGAACTAGCGGGGGCCACACAGATACGCAGTATTTT
TRBV21-1	.	TRBJ1-2	.	CASSKGWVRGKGYTF	TGTGCCAGCAGCAAAGGGTGGGTCAGGGGAAAAGGCTACACCTTC
TRBV3-1/TRBV3-2	.	TRBJ1-2	.	CASSLSAPPYGYTF	TGTGCCAGCAGCCTCTCGGCCCCGCCATATGGCTACACCTTC
TRBV7-6	.	TRBJ1-2	TRBD1	CASSPNRGLNYGYTF	TGTGCCAGCAGCCCGAACAGGGGCCTGAACTATGGCTACACCTTC
TRBV5-4	.	TRBJ1-5	.	CASSIQGGGNQPQHF	TGTGCCAGCAGCATACAGGGAGGAGGCAATCAGCCCCAGCATTTT
TRBV6-5	.	TRBJ2-7	TRBD1	CASSYPGQGAREQYF	TGTGCCAGCAGTTATCCGGGACAGGGGGCCCGGGAGCAGTACTTC
TRBV14	.	TRBJ1-2	.	CASSKAGGGYTF	TGTGCCAGCAGCAAAGCAGGAGGTGGCTACACCTTC
TRBV29-1	.	TRBJ1-2	.	CSVYESGAGTNYGYTF	TGCAGCGTTTATGAGTCAGGAGCTGGGACTAACTATGGCTACACCTTC
TRBV7-8	once	TRBJ1-5	.	CASSRGQYQPQHF	TGTGCCAGCAGCCGCGGACAGTATCAGCCCCAGCATTTT
TRBV7-9	few	TRBJ1-2	.	CASSSRIYRTPNYGYTF	TGTGCCAGCAGCTCCCGAATATACAGGACACCTAACTATGGCTACACCTTC
TRBV4-3	.	TRBJ2-7	TRBD1	CASSQTDRVGEQYF	TGCGCCAGCAGCCAGACGGACAGGGTCGGCGAGCAGTACTTC
TRBV3-1/TRBV3-2	.	TRBJ1-2	.	CASNDGGKGYGYTF	TGTGCCAGCAACGACGGGGGTAAGGGCTATGGCTACACCTTC
TRBV19	few	TRBJ2-7	.	CASGGGREQYF	TGTGCCAGTGGGGGCGGAAGGGAGCAGTACTTC
TRBV5-5	.	TRBJ2-1	.	CASSLGTLNYNEQFF	TGTGCCAGCAGCTTGGGGACTCTTAACTACAATGAGCAGTTCTTC
TRBV6-5	.	TRBJ1-1	.	CASSTLNTEAFF	TGTGCCAGCAGTACCTTGAACACTGAAGCTTTCTTT
TRBV29-1	once	TRBJ1-1	.	CSVGDTEAFF	TGCAGCGTCGGGGATACTGAAGCTTTCTTT
TRBV4-3	.	TRBJ1-4	.	CASSQDLGEGNEKLFF	TGCGCCAGCAGCCAAGATTTAGGGGAGGGTAATGAAAAACTGTTTTTT
TRBV19	.	TRBJ2-7	TRBD1	CATSPGQDYEQYF	TGTGCCACTTCTCCGGGACAGGACTACGAGCAGTACTTC
TRBV7-2	.	TRBJ1-2	.	CASSLFVRPGANYGYTF	TGTGCCAGCAGCCTATTCGTCCGTCCAGGAGCTAACTATGGCTACACCTTC
TRBV5-8	.	TRBJ1-2	.	CASSWANYYGYTF	TGTGCCAGCAGCTGGGCCAACTACTATGGCTACACCTTC